Presented here are 15 T cell receptor beta chains from one specimen sequenced in a study of cytomegalovirus exposure and HLA in healthy donors (TCRdb year 2017). The protocol used for the library was the immunoSEQ multiplex PCR assay. A mixture of 60 forward primers for TCR Vbeta segments and 13 reverse primers for TCR Jbeta segments was used in the multiplex PCR. In TCRdb, the immuneACCESS table is reduced to in-frame sequences with V and J assigned. These tables do not hold every clone; where another copy was compared, an unresolved V gene accounts for under half, and the others remain unexplained. The sample yields about 140,000 clones; 70% were counted once. The top ten clones comprise roughly 1.7% of the sample. The sequencing sample was made of PBMCs. Every receptor here comes from a woman younger than 45 in good health and CMV-seronegative.

The DNA for the CDR3 is TGTGCCAGCAGCCAAGATTGGGGCCTCCAGCCCCAGCATTTT. Its translation: CASSQDWGLQPQHF. The J gene is TRBJ1-5, the V gene TRBV4-2, with D tentatively TRBD1 (5 bases). The V end lost 0 bases, the J end lost 7 bases, and 10 bases lay between the germline ends. The germline V gene has CDR1 LGHNA and CDR2 YNFKEQ. CDR3 size: 14 residues.

The chain links TRBV9 to TRBJ1-3, with D uncertain. V gave up 6 bases and J gave up 4 bases, with 14 bases separating them. The germline V gene has CDR1 SGDLS and CDR2 YYNGEE. The CDR3 contains 14 residues. CDR3 amino acids: CASTVSRSGNTIYF. CDR3 nucleotide sequence: TGTGCCAGCACCGTGTCCAGGTCCGGAAACACCATATATTTT.

The genes are TRBV18 and TRBJ1-5; D uncertain. Germline-derived CDR1 and CDR2 are KGHSH and LQKENI. This CDR3 spans 13 amino acids. The germline V and J ends were trimmed by 2 bases and 5 bases, with 7 bases remaining between them. CDR3 nucleotides: TGTGCCAGCTCACCAGTTGCGGATCAGCCCCAGCATTTT. It specifies CASSPVADQPQHF.

This clone came up a few times. The V call is TRBV27, the J call TRBJ2-1; 7 bases are a match to TRBD2. Germline loops: CDR1 MNHEY, CDR2 SMNVEV (reference sequence). V shed 1 base, J shed 3 bases, and the junction held 6 bases outside the gene matches. This CDR3 is 16 amino acids long. In nucleotides, the CDR3 is TGTGCCAGCAGTTTATATCTGAGCGGGAACTACAATGAGCAGTTCTTC. Its translation is CASSLYLSGNYNEQFF.

This clone was observed a few times. This sequence joins TRBV6-1 and TRBJ1-6; weak D call: TRBD1 (6 bases). V was trimmed by 2 bases and J by 10 bases, leaving 15 bases between them. The length of the CDR3 is 15 residues. Germline lookup yields CDR1 MNHNS and CDR2 SASEGT. Here the CDR3 reads CASSESPQGTSPLHF. CDR3 nucleotides: TGTGCCAGCAGTGAAAGTCCCCAGGGGACGTCACCCCTCCACTTT.

J is TRBJ2-7 and V is TRBV7-2; TRBD1 matches 8 bases. Germline values: CDR1 SGHTA, CDR2 FQGNSA. The V segment lost 4 bases and the J segment 1 base; nucleotides outside the gene matches: 3. CDR3 length: 14 residues. In DNA form, the CDR3 reads TGTGCCAGCAGCTACGGGACAGGTTCCTACGAGCAGTACGTC. Its translation: CASSYGTGSYEQYV.

This clone occurred a few times. This chain links TRBV9 with TRBJ2-1; TRBD2 matches 12 bases. There are 14 residues in the CDR3. V shed 3 bases, J shed 10 bases, and the junction held 5 bases outside the gene matches. Germline loops: CDR1 SGDLS, CDR2 YYNGEE. CDR3 in DNA: TGTGCCAGCAGCGCGACCGGGACTAGCGGGGAGCAGTTCTTC. Amino acids: CASSATGTSGEQFF.

The chain links TRBV19 to TRBJ1-1, with D perhaps matching TRBD1 (6 bases). V gave up 8 bases and J gave up 0 bases, with 16 bases separating them. CDR3 length: 15 residues. Germline V lookup: CDR1 LNHDA, CDR2 SQIVND (reference sequence). Here the CDR3 DNA reads TGTGCCAGTGGCCCCAGGGGCGGTATGAACACTGAAGCTTTCTTT. Translated, it gives CASGPRGGMNTEAFF.

The chain carries TRBV6-5 and TRBJ1-1, with D maybe TRBD1 (5 bases). Between the trimmed V and J ends, which lost 6 bases and 2 bases, there was a span of 13 bases. The CDR3 runs to 14 residues. In germline, CDR1 is MNHEY, CDR2 SVGAGI. CDR3 in DNA: TGTGCCAGCAGAGGACGGGGGGGTAACACTGAAGCTTTCTTT. Translation: CASRGRGGNTEAFF.

The chain has TRBV2 and TRBJ1-3; no clear D gene. Germline CDR1 is SNHLY and CDR2 is FYNNEI. Between the trimmed V and J ends, which lost 5 bases and 1 base, there was a span of 6 bases. This CDR3 region has 13 residues. For the CDR3, the DNA is TGTGCCAGCAGTCGAGGGTCTGGAAACACCATATATTTT. The encoded protein is CASSRGSGNTIYF.

The rearrangement joins TRBV14 to TRBJ2-2; D might be TRBD2 (6 bases). The V end was cut by 0 bases, the J end by 1 base, with 12 bases between. Germline lookup yields CDR1 SGHDN and CDR2 FVKESK. The CDR3 is 17 amino acids. CDR3 loop: CASSQESGTLNTGELFF. CDR3 sequence (DNA): TGTGCCAGCAGCCAAGAATCCGGGACTTTGAACACCGGGGAGCTGTTTTTT.

This rearrangement joins TRBV2 to TRBJ2-2, with a possible D match to TRBD2 (5 bases). The CDR3 runs 15 residues. The V and J ends lost 5 bases and 1 base respectively, with 11 bases between them. CDR1 is SNHLY and CDR2 is FYNNEI in the germline V gene. The CDR3 spells CASSPARVNTGELFF. The CDR3 DNA reads as TGTGCCAGCAGTCCGGCGAGGGTGAACACCGGGGAGCTGTTTTTT.

This chain links TRBV6-6 with TRBJ2-5; 8 bases map to TRBD2. The junction had 14 bases not matched to a gene; V was cut back by 7 bases and J by 7 bases. The CDR3 has 15 residues. Per the germline V gene, CDR1 is MNHNY and CDR2 is SVGAGI (reference sequence). The CDR3 reads CASTPEREQIGTQYF. CDR3 DNA sequence: TGTGCCAGCACCCCGGAGCGGGAGCAGATTGGGACCCAGTACTTC.

The chain joins TRBV11-2 to TRBJ1-2; 9 positions agree with TRBD1. The CDR3 loop spans 14 amino acids. J lost 0 bases, V lost 6 bases, and 2 bases had no gene match. CDR1 and CDR2 (germline): SGHAT, FQNNGV. Here the CDR3 DNA reads TGTGCCAGCAGTCGGACAGGGGCTAACTATGGCTACACCTTC. It specifies CASSRTGANYGYTF.

This chain connects TRBV5-1 to TRBJ1-3; tentatively, D is TRBD1 (5 bases). V shed 0 bases and J shed 0 bases, with 13 bases lying between them. The CDR3 is made up of 17 amino acids. Germline V gives CDR1 SGHRS, CDR2 YFSETQ. The CDR3 DNA reads as TGCGCCAGCAGCTTGGGAGACAGACCGTACTCTGGAAACACCATATATTTT. Translating it yields CASSLGDRPYSGNTIYF.